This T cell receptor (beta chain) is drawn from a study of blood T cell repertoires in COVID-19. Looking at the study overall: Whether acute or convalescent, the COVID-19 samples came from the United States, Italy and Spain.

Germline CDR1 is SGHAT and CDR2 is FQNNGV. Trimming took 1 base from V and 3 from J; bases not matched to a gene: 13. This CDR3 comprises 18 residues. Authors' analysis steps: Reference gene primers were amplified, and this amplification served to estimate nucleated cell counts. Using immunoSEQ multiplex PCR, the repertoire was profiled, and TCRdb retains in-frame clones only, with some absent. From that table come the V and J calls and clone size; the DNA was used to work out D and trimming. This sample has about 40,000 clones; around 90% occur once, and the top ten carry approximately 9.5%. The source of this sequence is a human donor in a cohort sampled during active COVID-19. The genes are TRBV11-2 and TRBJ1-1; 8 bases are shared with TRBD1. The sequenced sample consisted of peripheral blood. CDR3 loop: CASSLGRDRRVGDTEAFF. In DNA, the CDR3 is TGTGCCAGCAGCTTAGGTCGGGACAGGAGAGTTGGGGACACTGAAGCTTTCTTT.